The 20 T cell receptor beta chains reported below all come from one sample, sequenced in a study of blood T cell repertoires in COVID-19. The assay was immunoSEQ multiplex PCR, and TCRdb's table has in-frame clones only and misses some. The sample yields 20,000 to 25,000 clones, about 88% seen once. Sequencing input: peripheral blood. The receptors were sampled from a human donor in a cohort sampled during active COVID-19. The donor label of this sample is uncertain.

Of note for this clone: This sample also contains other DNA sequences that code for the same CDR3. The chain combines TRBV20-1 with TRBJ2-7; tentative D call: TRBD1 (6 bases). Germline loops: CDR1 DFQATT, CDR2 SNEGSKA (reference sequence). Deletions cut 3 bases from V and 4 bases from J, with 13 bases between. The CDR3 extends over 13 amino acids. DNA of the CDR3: TGCAGTGCTAGTGGCAGGGGTAGGTACGAGCAGTACTTC. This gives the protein CSASGRGRYEQYF.

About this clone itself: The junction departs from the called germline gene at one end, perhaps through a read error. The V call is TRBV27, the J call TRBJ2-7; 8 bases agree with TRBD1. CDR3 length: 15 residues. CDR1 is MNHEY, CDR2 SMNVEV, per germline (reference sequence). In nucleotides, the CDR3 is TGTGCCAGCAGCTCACTGGCAGGGGGCTCCAACGAGCAGTACTTC. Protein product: CASSSLAGGSNEQYF.

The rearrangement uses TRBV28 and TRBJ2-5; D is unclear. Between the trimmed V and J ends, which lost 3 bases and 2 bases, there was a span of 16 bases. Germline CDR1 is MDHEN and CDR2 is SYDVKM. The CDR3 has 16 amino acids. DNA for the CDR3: TGTGCCAGCAGTTTGATGGGCCCTCGCCGTCAAGAGACCCAGTACTTC. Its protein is CASSLMGPRRQETQYF.

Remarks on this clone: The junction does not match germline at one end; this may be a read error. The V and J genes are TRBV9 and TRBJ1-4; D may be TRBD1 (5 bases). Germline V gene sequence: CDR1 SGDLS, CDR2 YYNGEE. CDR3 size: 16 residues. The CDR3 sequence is CASSPREFTAKEKLFF. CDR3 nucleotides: TGTGCCAGCAGCCCCAGGGAATTTACGGCTAAAGAAAAACTGTTTTTT. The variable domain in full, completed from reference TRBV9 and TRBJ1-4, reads DSGVTQTPKHLITATGQRVTLRCSPRSGDLSVYWYQQSLDQGLQFLIQYYNGEERAKGNILERFSAQQFPDLHSELNLSSLELGDSALYFCASSPREFTAKEKLFFGSGTQLSVL.

CDR3 sequence: CASSPGLAGLGAQYF. CDR3 DNA: TGTGCCAGCAGCCCGGGACTAGCGGGCCTCGGTGCCCAGTACTTC. The chain links TRBV7-9 to TRBJ2-5; TRBD2 aligns across 12 bases. Trimming removed 5 bases from V and 9 bases from J; junction bases left unmatched: 10. The germline CDR1 and CDR2 sequences are SEHNR and FQNEAQ (reference sequence). The CDR3 has 15 residues.

Written as DNA, the CDR3 is TGTGCCTGGAGTTACCGGACAGGGGCCTTTAATTCACCCCTCCACTTT. Encoded protein: CAWSYRTGAFNSPLHF. This chain links TRBV30 with TRBJ1-6; 9 nucleotides align to TRBD1. The germline gives CDR1 GTSNPN, CDR2 SVGIG (reference sequence). The ends lost 2 bases at V and 6 bases at J; junction bases unmatched: 8. This CDR3 has 16 residues.

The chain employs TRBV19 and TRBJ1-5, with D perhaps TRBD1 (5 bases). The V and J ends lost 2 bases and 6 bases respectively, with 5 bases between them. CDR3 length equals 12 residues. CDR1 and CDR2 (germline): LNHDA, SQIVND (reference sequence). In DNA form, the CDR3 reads TGTGCCAGTAGTATAAGGGGTCAGCCCCAGCATTTT. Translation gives CASSIRGQPQHF.

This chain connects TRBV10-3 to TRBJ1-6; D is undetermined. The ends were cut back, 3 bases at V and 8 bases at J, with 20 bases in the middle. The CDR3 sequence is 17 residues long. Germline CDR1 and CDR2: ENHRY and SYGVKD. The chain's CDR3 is CAISDPRNGGGDSPLHF. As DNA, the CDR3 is TGTGCCATCAGTGACCCCAGGAACGGAGGTGGCGATTCACCCCTCCACTTT.

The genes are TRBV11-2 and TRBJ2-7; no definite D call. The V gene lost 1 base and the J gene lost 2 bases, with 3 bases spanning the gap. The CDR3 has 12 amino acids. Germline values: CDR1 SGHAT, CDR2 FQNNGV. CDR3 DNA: TGTGCCAGCAGCTTAGCGGCCTACGAGCAGTACTTC. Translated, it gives CASSLAAYEQYF.

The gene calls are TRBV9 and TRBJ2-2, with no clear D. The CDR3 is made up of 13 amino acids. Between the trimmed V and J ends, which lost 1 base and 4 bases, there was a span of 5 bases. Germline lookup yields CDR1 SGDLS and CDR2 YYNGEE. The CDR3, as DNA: TGTGCCAGCAGCGTAATCTTCACCGGGGAGCTGTTTTTT. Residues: CASSVIFTGELFF.

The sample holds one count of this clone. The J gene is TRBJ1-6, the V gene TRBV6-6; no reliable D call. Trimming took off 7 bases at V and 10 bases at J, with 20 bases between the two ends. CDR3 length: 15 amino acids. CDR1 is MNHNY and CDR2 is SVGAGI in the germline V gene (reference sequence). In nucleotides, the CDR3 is TGTGCCAGCACCACCGACATGGCTCGGAGGTCACCCCTCCACTTT. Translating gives CASTTDMARRSPLHF.

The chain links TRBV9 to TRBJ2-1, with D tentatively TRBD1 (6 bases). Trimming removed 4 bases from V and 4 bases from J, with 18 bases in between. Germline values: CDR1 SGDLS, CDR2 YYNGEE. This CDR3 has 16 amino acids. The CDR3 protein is CASSLGSLRGYNEQFF. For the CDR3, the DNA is TGTGCCAGCAGCTTAGGGTCCCTTAGGGGGTACAATGAGCAGTTCTTC. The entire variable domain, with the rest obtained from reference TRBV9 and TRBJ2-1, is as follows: DSGVTQTPKHLITATGQRVTLRCSPRSGDLSVYWYQQSLDQGLQFLIQYYNGEERAKGNILERFSAQQFPDLHSELNLSSLELGDSALYFCASSLGSLRGYNEQFFGPGTRLTVL.

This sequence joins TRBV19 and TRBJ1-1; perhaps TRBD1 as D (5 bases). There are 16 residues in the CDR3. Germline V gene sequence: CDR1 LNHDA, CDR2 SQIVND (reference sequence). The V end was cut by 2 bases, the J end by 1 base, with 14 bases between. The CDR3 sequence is CASSIQISQGNTEAFF. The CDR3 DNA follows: TGTGCCAGTAGTATACAGATATCCCAGGGGAACACTGAAGCTTTCTTT.

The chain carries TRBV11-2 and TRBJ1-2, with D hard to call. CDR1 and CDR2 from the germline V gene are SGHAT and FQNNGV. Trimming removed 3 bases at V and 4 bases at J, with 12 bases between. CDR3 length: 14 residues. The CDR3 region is CASSLALSPYGYTF. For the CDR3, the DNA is TGTGCCAGCAGCTTGGCCCTTTCCCCCTATGGCTACACCTTC.

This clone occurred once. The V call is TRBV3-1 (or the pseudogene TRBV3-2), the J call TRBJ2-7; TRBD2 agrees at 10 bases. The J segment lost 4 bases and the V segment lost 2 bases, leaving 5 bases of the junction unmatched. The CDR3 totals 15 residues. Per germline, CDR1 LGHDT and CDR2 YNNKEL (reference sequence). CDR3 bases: TGTGCCAGCAGCCAAAGCGTAGCGGGAGGTTACGAGCAGTACTTC. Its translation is CASSQSVAGGYEQYF.

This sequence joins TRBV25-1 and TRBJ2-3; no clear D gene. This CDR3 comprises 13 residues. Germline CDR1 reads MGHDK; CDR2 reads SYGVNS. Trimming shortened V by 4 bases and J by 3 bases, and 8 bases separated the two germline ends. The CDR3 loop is CASSVQMTDTQYF. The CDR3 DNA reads TGTGCCAGCAGTGTACAAATGACAGATACGCAGTATTTT.

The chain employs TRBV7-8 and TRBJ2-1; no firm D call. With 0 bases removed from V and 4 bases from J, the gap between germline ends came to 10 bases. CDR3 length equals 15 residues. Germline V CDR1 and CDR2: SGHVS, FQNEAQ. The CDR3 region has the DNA TGTGCCAGCAGCTTAGCTAGCCTCCTTTACAATGAGCAGTTCTTC. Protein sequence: CASSLASLLYNEQFF.

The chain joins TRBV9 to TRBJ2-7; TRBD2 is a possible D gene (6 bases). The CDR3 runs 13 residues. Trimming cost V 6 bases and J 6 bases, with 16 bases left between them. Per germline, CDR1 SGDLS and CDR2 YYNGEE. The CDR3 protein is CASTRAGGGEQYF. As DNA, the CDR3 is TGTGCCAGCACAAGGGCCGGGGGAGGCGAGCAGTACTTC.

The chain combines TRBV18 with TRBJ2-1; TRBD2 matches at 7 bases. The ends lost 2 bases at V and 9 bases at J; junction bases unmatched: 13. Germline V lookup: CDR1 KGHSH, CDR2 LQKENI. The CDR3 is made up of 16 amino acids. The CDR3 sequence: CASSPDYGLVVGEQFF. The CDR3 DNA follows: TGTGCCAGCTCACCAGATTACGGACTAGTGGTGGGTGAGCAGTTCTTC.

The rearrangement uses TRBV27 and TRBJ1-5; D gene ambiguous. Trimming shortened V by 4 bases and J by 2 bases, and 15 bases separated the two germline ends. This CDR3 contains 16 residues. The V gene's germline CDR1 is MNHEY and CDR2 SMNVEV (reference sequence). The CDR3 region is CASSSTAWRGNQPQHF. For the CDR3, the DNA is TGTGCCAGCAGTTCCACGGCCTGGAGGGGCAATCAGCCCCAGCATTTT.